These 5 T cell receptor beta chains came from one sample sequenced in a study of beta chain features in type 1 diabetes (dated by TCRdb to between 2018 and 2020). Which antigens these TCRs recognize remains unknown. Broader findings and caveats from the paper: Type 1 diabetes patients showed a moderate but significant shortening of TCRB CDR3 length in all four CD4+ subsets.

Preparation of the library involved the immunoSEQ multiplex PCR assay. The entire isolated RNA was reverse transcribed using the High Capacity cDNA Reverse Transcription Kit, and thus expressed TCRB transcripts were sequenced. Entries here come from immuneACCESS through TCRdb and include only in-frame sequences with V and J called. Some clones fail to appear in such tables; in the studies checked, an unresolved V gene covers under half of the shortfall, and the cause of the remainder is unknown. A total of approximately 730,000 clones appear in this sample, roughly 12% of them only once. The ten largest clones represent approximately 0.021% of the sample. The sample consisted of naive CD4+ T cells from blood. The sample's cell subset or site, from its label and the paper: true naive CD4+ T cells. These receptor sequences come from a man aged 18 to 29 with type 1 diabetes.

On this clone itself: In the same sample, other DNA sequences code for this CDR3. The rearrangement uses TRBV20-1 and TRBJ1-2; D uncertain. This CDR3 spans 11 amino acids. The germline V gene has CDR1 DFQATT and CDR2 SNEGSKA (reference sequence). V lost 3 bases and J 0 bases, leaving 2 bases between the germline ends. This CDR3 is CSASSNYGYTF. DNA for the CDR3: TGCAGTGCTAGTTCTAACTATGGCTACACCTTC.

This clone was picked up one time. This sequence joins TRBV29-1 and TRBJ2-6; a weak D match, TRBD2 (6 bases). Trimming removed 4 bases from V and 7 bases from J, with 11 bases in between. CDR3 size: 13 residues. Germline CDR1 and CDR2: SQVTM and ANQGSEA. The CDR3 protein is CSVVGGLANVLTF. The CDR3 nucleotides read TGCAGCGTTGTGGGGGGTTTAGCCAACGTCCTGACTTTC. Looking up the rest from reference TRBV29-1 and TRBJ2-6 gives the full variable domain: SAVISQKPSRDICQRGTSLTIQCQVDSQVTMMFWYRQQPGQSLTLIATANQGSEATYESGFVIDKFPISRPNLTFSTLTVSNMSPEDSSIYLCSVVGGLANVLTFGAGSRLTVL.

This clone appeared a few times. V and J are TRBV19 and TRBJ2-3; D ambiguous. The V and J ends lost 3 bases and 6 bases respectively, with 13 bases between them. CDR1 LNHDA and CDR2 SQIVND come from the germline V gene (reference sequence). CDR3 length: 14 residues. The DNA for the CDR3 is TGTGCCAGTAGTATTTCAGCCAGGCCGGATACGCAGTATTTT. The encoded protein is CASSISARPDTQYF. Full variable domain (remainder filled in from reference TRBV19 and TRBJ2-3): DGGITQSPKYLFRKEGQNVTLSCEQNLNHDAMYWYRQDPGQGLRLIYYSQIVNDFQKGDIAEGYSVSREKKESFPLTVTSAQKNPTAFYLCASSISARPDTQYFGPGTRLTVL.

In its sample, this clone was seen a few times. CDR3 residues: CASTGTSGYNEQFF. The CDR3 bases are TGTGCCAGCACGGGGACTAGCGGCTACAATGAGCAGTTCTTC. This chain links TRBV2 with TRBJ2-1, with 11 bases fitting TRBD2. CDR1 is SNHLY, CDR2 FYNNEI, per germline. The length of the CDR3 is 14 residues. The junction had 2 bases not matched to a gene; V was cut back by 7 bases and J by 3 bases.

This clone was recorded a few times. This sequence joins TRBV18 and TRBJ2-7; 7 bases map to TRBD1. Losses at the gene ends were 2 bases for V and 5 bases for J; bases not matched to a gene: 9. This CDR3 spans 15 amino acids. Germline values: CDR1 KGHSH, CDR2 LQKENI. CDR3 in DNA: TGTGCCAGCTCACCAAGGGGGCTGACAATCGACGAGCAGTACTTC. It translates to CASSPRGLTIDEQYF.